This passage covers 2 T cell receptor beta chains from one sample sequenced in a study of T cells in Graves' hyperthyroidism and ophthalmopathy. Amplification of TCR beta CDR3 regions was performed using RNA transcripts as template. Initially, a first-round RT-PCR of the TCR CDR3 employed the HTBI primer set. Each CDR3 protein is one row after TCRdb ran MiXCR on the multiplex PCR reads. The sample yields roughly 750,000 distinct CDR3 sequences, 15% to 20% seen once. What was sequenced was blood. These TCRs come from a young man with Graves' hyperthyroidism.

V usage is TRBV6-2 or TRBV6-3 and J usage is TRBJ2-7, with TRBD1 as a possible D gene (5 bases). This CDR3 has 16 amino acids. Trimming pared 7 bases from V and 3 bases from J, leaving 22 bases between. Germline V lookup: CDR1 MNHEY, CDR2 SVGEGT. CDR3 protein: CASTLDTFRSSYEQYF. The CDR3, as DNA: TGTGCCAGCACCCTGGACACCTTTCGGTCGAGCTACGAGCAGTACTTC.

This chain links TRBV24-1 with TRBJ2-7; TRBD1 matches at 8 bases. The V gene's germline CDR1 is KGHDR and CDR2 SFDVKD. The J segment lost 4 bases and the V segment lost 3 bases, leaving 7 bases of the junction unmatched. The CDR3 runs 15 residues. For the CDR3, the DNA is TGTGCCACCAGTGATCCAGCGACAGGGGTGTACGAGCAGTACTTC. Residues: CATSDPATGVYEQYF.